The 24 T cell receptor beta chains reported below all come from one sample, sequenced in a study of cytomegalovirus exposure and HLA in healthy donors. 60 Vbeta and 13 Jbeta primers were used in PCR. Using immunoSEQ multiplex PCR, the repertoire was profiled, and TCRdb retains in-frame clones only, with some absent. This sample carries 100,000 or so clones, around 84% of them seen once, and the ten largest clones take around 2%. What was sequenced was PBMCs. These receptors were obtained from a man aged 18 to 35 in good health and CMV-seronegative.

The chain links TRBV7-6 to TRBJ2-1; 10 bases agree with TRBD2. J lost 3 bases, V lost 5 bases, and 4 bases had no gene match. Germline-derived CDR1 and CDR2 are SGHVS and FNYEAQ. The CDR3 runs to 15 residues. CDR3: CASSLGLADYNEQFF. The DNA for the CDR3 is TGTGCCAGCAGCCTCGGACTAGCGGACTACAATGAGCAGTTCTTC.

The chain is built from TRBV9 and TRBJ2-5; 7 bases fit TRBD1. In germline, CDR1 is SGDLS, CDR2 YYNGEE. V shed 0 bases, J shed 1 base, and the junction held 3 bases outside the gene matches. The CDR3 loop spans 15 amino acids. The CDR3 here is CASSVGRDSQETQYF. The DNA for the CDR3 is TGTGCCAGCAGCGTAGGACGGGACAGCCAAGAGACCCAGTACTTC.

The chain carries TRBV7-9 and TRBJ2-2; D is uncertain. V dropped 2 bases and J dropped 7 bases, with 5 bases sitting between them. CDR3 length equals 12 residues. Germline V CDR1 and CDR2: SEHNR, FQNEAQ (reference sequence). CDR3 loop: CASSLSVGELFF. The DNA for the CDR3 is TGTGCCAGCAGCTTATCGGTCGGGGAGCTGTTTTTT.

The gene calls are TRBV10-3 and TRBJ1-1; 7 bases map to TRBD1. CDR3 length equals 19 residues. Germline V gene data show CDR1 as ENHRY and CDR2 as SYGVKD. The V gene end was trimmed by 6 bases and the J gene end by 5 bases; junction bases not matched to a gene: 24. The CDR3 nucleotides read TGTGCCATCAGACTGGTCTTGGACAGGCCCCAAGGAGGGGGTACTGAAGCTTTCTTT. This translates into CAIRLVLDRPQGGGTEAFF.

The chain uses TRBV19 and TRBJ1-3; 7 bases are shared with TRBD1. The V gene's germline CDR1 is LNHDA and CDR2 SQIVND (reference sequence). V shed 10 bases and J 3 bases; nucleotides not matched to a gene: 9. CDR3 length: 14 amino acids. The CDR3 region has the DNA TGTGCCACCAGACTCCGGACAGGTGGAAACACCATATATTTT. Residues: CATRLRTGGNTIYF. Full variable domain (remainder filled in from reference TRBV19 and TRBJ1-3): DGGITQSPKYLFRKEGQNVTLSCEQNLNHDAMYWYRQDPGQGLRLIYYSQIVNDFQKGDIAEGYSVSREKKESFPLTVTSAQKNPTAFYLCATRLRTGGNTIYFGEGSWLTVV.

The chain links TRBV11-2 to TRBJ2-5, with a weak D call TRBD1 (5 bases). With 3 bases removed from V and 7 bases from J, the gap between germline ends came to 15 bases. The CDR3 has 14 amino acids. Looked up from germline, CDR1 is SGHAT and CDR2 is FQNNGV. CDR3 coding DNA: TGTGCCAGCAGCTTTGGGGCCCCGAAAGGGACCCAGTACTTC. This translates into CASSFGAPKGTQYF.

CDR3 amino acids: CASSSQGDFNYGYTF. As DNA, the CDR3 is TGTGCCAGCAGCTCACAAGGGGACTTTAACTATGGCTACACCTTC. The chain combines TRBV7-9 with TRBJ1-2; D is perhaps TRBD1 (5 bases). Germline CDR1 SEHNR, CDR2 FQNEAQ (reference sequence). The V and J ends lost 4 bases and 1 base respectively, with 13 bases between them. This CDR3 comprises 15 residues.

The chain couples TRBV10-3 to TRBJ2-1; 8 positions agree with TRBD1. V trimming: 3 bases; J trimming: 7 bases; junction bases outside the gene matches: 26. This CDR3 region has 21 residues. Germline CDR1 and CDR2: ENHRY and SYGVKD. CDR3 nucleotides: TGTGCCATCAGTGATCGAGGTGGGTTACAGGGGGACCTAATTCGTTGGAATGAGCAGTTCTTC. Protein product: CAISDRGGLQGDLIRWNEQFF.

The chain links TRBV19 to TRBJ1-1; the D is unclear. Trimming took 4 bases from V and 5 from J, leaving 11 bases between them. Per the germline V gene, CDR1 is LNHDA and CDR2 is SQIVND (reference sequence). This CDR3 contains 13 residues. The CDR3 reads CASSSQSGTEAFF. The CDR3 nucleotides are TGTGCCAGTAGTAGCCAGAGCGGAACTGAAGCTTTCTTT. The variable domain in full, with the rest retrieved from reference TRBV19 and TRBJ1-1, is DGGITQSPKYLFRKEGQNVTLSCEQNLNHDAMYWYRQDPGQGLRLIYYSQIVNDFQKGDIAEGYSVSREKKESFPLTVTSAQKNPTAFYLCASSSQSGTEAFFGQGTRLTVV.

This chain connects TRBV10-2 to TRBJ1-5; a possible D gene is TRBD1 (5 bases). The CDR3 is 15 residues long. V lost 6 bases and J lost 1, with 13 bases in between. Germline CDR1 and CDR2: WSHSY and SAAADI. The CDR3: CASRGAGGSNQPQHF. CDR3 nucleotide sequence: TGCGCCAGCAGAGGAGCGGGGGGGAGCAATCAGCCCCAGCATTTT.

The genes are TRBV2 and TRBJ1-2; possibly TRBD1 for D (6 bases). V lost 8 bases and J lost 5, with 18 bases in between. Per the germline V gene, CDR1 is SNHLY and CDR2 is FYNNEI. The CDR3 is 14 residues long. CDR3 coding DNA: TGTGCCAGCGGGGAGGGGGGTTCGGGATATGGCTACACCTTC. Protein sequence: CASGEGGSGYGYTF.

The V call is TRBV5-1, the J call TRBJ1-1; D not certain. Trimming stripped 2 bases from V and 11 bases from J, with 13 bases between. CDR1 and CDR2 from the germline V gene are SGHRS and YFSETQ. The CDR3 consists of 12 residues. This CDR3 is CASSFHGVDAFF. CDR3 nucleotides: TGCGCCAGCAGCTTTCACGGGGTCGACGCTTTCTTT.

This chain links TRBV30 with TRBJ1-2; D possibly corresponds to TRBD1 (6 bases). Trimming removed 2 bases at V and 5 bases at J, with 15 bases between. The CDR3 sequence is 14 residues long. From germline, CDR1 is GTSNPN and CDR2 SVGIG (reference sequence). The CDR3 sequence is CAWSLGGQGYGYTF. CDR3 coding DNA: TGTGCCTGGAGTTTAGGAGGTCAGGGGTATGGCTACACCTTC.

This chain links TRBV13 with TRBJ1-1, with 7 bases that match TRBD1. Per the germline V gene, CDR1 is PRHDT and CDR2 is FYEKMQ (reference sequence). CDR3 length: 15 residues. V was pared by 5 bases and J by 1 base, with 7 bases of the junction left unmatched. The CDR3 protein is CASSLSGTENTEAFF. CDR3 sequence (DNA): TGTGCCAGCAGCCTTTCCGGGACAGAGAACACTGAAGCTTTCTTT.

This clone occurred once. The chain is built from TRBV4-2 and TRBJ2-1; weak D call: TRBD1 (7 bases). Germline V gene lookup returns CDR1 LGHNA and CDR2 YNFKEQ. The CDR3 loop spans 17 amino acids. Trimming removed 0 bases from V and 6 bases from J, with 18 bases in between. In nucleotides, the CDR3 is TGTGCCAGCAGCCAAGACATTACGGCAGGGGGGAGCAATGAGCAGTTCTTC. This gives the protein CASSQDITAGGSNEQFF.

This chain joins TRBV7-8 and TRBJ2-7, with 8 bases identical to TRBD1. V lost 0 bases and J lost 3; bases outside the gene matches: 7. CDR3 length equals 16 residues. Germline CDR1 and CDR2: SGHVS and FQNEAQ. CDR3 region: CASSLAVDRVIYEQYF. CDR3 DNA sequence: TGTGCCAGCAGCTTAGCGGTGGACAGGGTAATCTACGAGCAGTACTTC.

The V call is TRBV11-2, the J call TRBJ1-4, with no clear D. Trimming shortened V by 5 bases and J by 5 bases, and 3 bases separated the two germline ends. Germline V CDR1 and CDR2: SGHAT, FQNNGV. The CDR3 spans 11 residues. The DNA of the CDR3 is TGTGCCAGCAGCATAAATGAAAAACTGTTTTTT. It codes for CASSINEKLFF.

J is TRBJ1-2 and V is TRBV6-5; 10 bases line up with TRBD1. The CDR3 has 16 amino acids. Germline assignment: CDR1 MNHEY and CDR2 SVGAGI. V was pared by 2 bases and J by 4 bases, with 7 bases of the junction left unmatched. This CDR3 reads CASSYEGTGARYGYTF. DNA of the CDR3: TGTGCCAGCAGTTACGAAGGGACAGGGGCCCGCTATGGCTACACCTTC.

This chain connects TRBV30 to TRBJ1-3; D might be TRBD1 (6 bases). Trimming took 3 bases from V and 4 from J, leaving 13 bases between them. Germline V gives CDR1 GTSNPN, CDR2 SVGIG (reference sequence). This CDR3 comprises 14 residues. In DNA form, the CDR3 reads TGTGCCTGGAGGCCGGGACAAGGGGGAAACACCATATATTTT. Its translation: CAWRPGQGGNTIYF.

The J gene is TRBJ2-5, the V gene TRBV9, with D perhaps matching TRBD1 (6 bases). V was clipped by 0 bases and J by 4 bases, with 16 bases between them. Germline CDR1 reads SGDLS; CDR2 reads YYNGEE. CDR3 length equals 16 residues. CDR3 nucleotide sequence: TGTGCCAGCAGCGTAGGGACACAGGGTCTTAGAGAGACCCAGTACTTC. The encoded protein is CASSVGTQGLRETQYF. Using reference TRBV9 and TRBJ2-5 for the parts outside the CDR3, the full variable domain is DSGVTQTPKHLITATGQRVTLRCSPRSGDLSVYWYQQSLDQGLQFLIQYYNGEERAKGNILERFSAQQFPDLHSELNLSSLELGDSALYFCASSVGTQGLRETQYFGPGTRLLVL.

The chain is built from TRBV11-2 and TRBJ2-7; no firm D call. CDR3 length: 14 residues. Germline CDR1 is SGHAT and CDR2 is FQNNGV. V lost 4 bases and J 0 bases, leaving 10 bases between the germline ends. The CDR3 sequence is CASSSDWSSYEQYF. The CDR3 DNA is TGTGCCAGCAGCTCTGACTGGTCCTCCTACGAGCAGTACTTC.

This chain links TRBV30 with TRBJ1-1; a possible D gene is TRBD1 (5 bases). V lost 0 bases to trimming and J lost 5 bases, with 10 bases between them. The CDR3 contains 13 residues. CDR1 GTSNPN and CDR2 SVGIG come from the germline V gene (reference sequence). The CDR3 nucleotides are TGTGCCTGGAGTGTGCATGGGGCAACTGAAGCTTTCTTT. Translating gives CAWSVHGATEAFF. Together with reference TRBV30 and TRBJ1-1, the CDR3 gives the full variable domain: SQTIHQWPATLVQPVGSPLSLECTVEGTSNPNLYWYRQAAGRGLQLLFYSVGIGQISSEVPQNLSASRPQDRQFILSSKKLLLSDSGFYLCAWSVHGATEAFFGQGTRLTVV.

The V gene is TRBV7-2, the J gene TRBJ2-5; D not resolved. Trimming stripped 1 base from V and 7 bases from J, with 13 bases between. The CDR3 totals 14 residues. CDR1 is SGHTA, CDR2 FQGNSA, per germline. CDR3: CASSLDPTSGTQYF. The CDR3, as DNA: TGTGCCAGCAGCTTAGACCCTACTTCGGGGACCCAGTACTTC.

This rearrangement joins TRBV30 to TRBJ1-5; D unresolved. V gave up 0 bases and J gave up 5 bases, with 8 bases separating them. This CDR3 has 13 amino acids. Germline loops: CDR1 GTSNPN, CDR2 SVGIG (reference sequence). The CDR3: CAWSVRFDQPQHF. CDR3 nucleotide sequence: TGTGCCTGGAGTGTACGGTTCGATCAGCCCCAGCATTTT.